This TCR beta chain was captured in a study of Ad26.COV2.S vaccination and SARS-CoV-2 variants. Study-wide results and limits: Marked by substantial breadth, spike-specific CD8+ and CD4+ T cell responses were reportedly seen after vaccination. Vaccinees and placebo recipients showed similar non-spike TCR breadth.

The J segment lost 3 bases and the V segment lost 5 bases, leaving 3 bases of the junction unmatched. Germline CDR1 is ENHRY and CDR2 is SYGVKD. The CDR3 has 13 residues. The treatment was: roughly 19 received Ad26.COV2.S at low or high dose, single or two shots; 5 received placebo; per-sample allocation not given. The samples were gathered on day 63 after the first injection of vaccine or placebo. Turning to this clone: Antigen: not known.

Libraries were prepared by immunoSEQ multiplex PCR; TCRdb keeps only in-frame clonotypes and omits some of them. This repertoire shows hundreds of thousands of clones, approximately 89% found once; its top ten account for over 2.5%. This clonotype originated in a person between 18 and 65 years old who received the Ad26.COV2.S COVID-19 vaccine or a placebo. This chain connects TRBV10-3 to TRBJ2-5, with 7 bases fitting TRBD2. The starting material was peripheral blood, obtained in a trial of Ad26.COV2.S vaccine versus placebo. CDR3 sequence (DNA): TGTGCCATCAGTAGCGGGATCGAAGAGACCCAGTACTTC. Translation: CAISSGIEETQYF.